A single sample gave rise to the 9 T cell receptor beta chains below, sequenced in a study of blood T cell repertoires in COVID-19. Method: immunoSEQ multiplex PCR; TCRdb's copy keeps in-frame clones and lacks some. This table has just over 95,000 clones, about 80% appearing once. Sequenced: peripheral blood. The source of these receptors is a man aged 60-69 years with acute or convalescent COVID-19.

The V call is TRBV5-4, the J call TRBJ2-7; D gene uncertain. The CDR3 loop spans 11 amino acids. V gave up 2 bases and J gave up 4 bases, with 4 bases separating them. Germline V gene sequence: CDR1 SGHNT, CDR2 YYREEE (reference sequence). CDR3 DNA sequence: TGTGCCAGCAGCTTAATATACGAGCAGTACGTC. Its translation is CASSLIYEQYV.

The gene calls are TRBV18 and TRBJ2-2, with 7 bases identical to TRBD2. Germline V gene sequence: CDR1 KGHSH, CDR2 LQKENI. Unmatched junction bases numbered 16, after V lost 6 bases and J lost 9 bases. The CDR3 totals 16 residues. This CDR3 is CASSKAEGLDARELFF. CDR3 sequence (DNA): TGTGCCAGCTCGAAAGCCGAAGGACTAGATGCCCGGGAGCTGTTTTTT. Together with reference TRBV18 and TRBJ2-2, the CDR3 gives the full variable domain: NAGVMQNPRHLVRRRGQEARLRCSPMKGHSHVYWYRQLPEEGLKFMVYLQKENIIDESGMPKERFSAEFPKEGPSILRIQQVVRGDSAAYFCASSKAEGLDARELFFGEGSRLTVL.

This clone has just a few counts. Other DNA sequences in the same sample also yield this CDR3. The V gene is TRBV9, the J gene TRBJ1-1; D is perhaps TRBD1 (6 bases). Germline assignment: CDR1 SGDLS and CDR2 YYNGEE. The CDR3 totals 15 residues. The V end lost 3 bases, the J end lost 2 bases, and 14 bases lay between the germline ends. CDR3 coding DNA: TGTGCCAGCAGCGCCTATAGGACAGAAAACACTGAAGCTTTCTTT. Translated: CASSAYRTENTEAFF.

CDR3 coding DNA: TGCAGCGTCCAGAAGAACTATGGCTACACCTTC. It yields the protein CSVQKNYGYTF. This chain links TRBV29-1 with TRBJ1-2; D is ambiguous. V lost 6 bases and J 2 bases, leaving 7 bases between the germline ends. The length of the CDR3 is 11 residues. In germline, CDR1 is SQVTM, CDR2 ANQGSEA.

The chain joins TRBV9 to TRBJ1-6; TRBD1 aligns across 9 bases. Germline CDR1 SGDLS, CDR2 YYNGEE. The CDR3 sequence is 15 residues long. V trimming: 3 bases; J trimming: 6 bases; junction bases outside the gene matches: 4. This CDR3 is CASSGGDRANSPLHF. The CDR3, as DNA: TGTGCCAGCAGCGGCGGGGACAGGGCTAATTCACCCCTCCACTTT. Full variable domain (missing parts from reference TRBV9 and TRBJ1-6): DSGVTQTPKHLITATGQRVTLRCSPRSGDLSVYWYQQSLDQGLQFLIQYYNGEERAKGNILERFSAQQFPDLHSELNLSSLELGDSALYFCASSGGDRANSPLHFGNGTRLTVT.

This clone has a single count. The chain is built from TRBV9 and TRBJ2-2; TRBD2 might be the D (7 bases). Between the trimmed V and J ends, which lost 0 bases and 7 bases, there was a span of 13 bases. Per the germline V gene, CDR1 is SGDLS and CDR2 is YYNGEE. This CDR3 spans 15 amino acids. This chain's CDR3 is CASSVDGGRSGELFF. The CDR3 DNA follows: TGTGCCAGCAGCGTAGACGGGGGGCGAAGCGGGGAGCTGTTTTTT.

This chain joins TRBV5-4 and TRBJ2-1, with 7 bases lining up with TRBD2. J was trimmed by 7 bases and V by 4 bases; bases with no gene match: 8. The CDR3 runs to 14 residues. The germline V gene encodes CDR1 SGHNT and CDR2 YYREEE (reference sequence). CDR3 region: CASSAGLAVNEQFF. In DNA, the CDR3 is TGTGCCAGCAGCGCGGGGCTAGCGGTTAATGAGCAGTTCTTC.

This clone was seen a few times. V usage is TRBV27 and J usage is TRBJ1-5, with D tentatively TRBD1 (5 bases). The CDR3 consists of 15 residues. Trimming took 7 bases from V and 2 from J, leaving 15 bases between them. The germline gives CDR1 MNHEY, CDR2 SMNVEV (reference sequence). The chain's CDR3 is CASKGLGARNQPQHF. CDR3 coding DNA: TGTGCCAGCAAGGGTCTTGGGGCGCGCAATCAGCCCCAGCATTTT.

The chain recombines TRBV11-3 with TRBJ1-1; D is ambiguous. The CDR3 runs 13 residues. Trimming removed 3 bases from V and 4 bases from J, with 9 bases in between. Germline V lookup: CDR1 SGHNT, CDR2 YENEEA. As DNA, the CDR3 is TGTGCCAGCAGCTTGGCAGGTGCCACTGAAGCTTTCTTT. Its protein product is CASSLAGATEAFF. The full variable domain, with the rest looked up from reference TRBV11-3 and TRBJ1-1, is EAGVVQSPRYKIIEKKQPVAFWCNPISGHNTLYWYLQNLGQGPELLIRYENEEAVDDSQLPKDRFSAERLKGVDSTLKIQPAELGDSAVYLCASSLAGATEAFFGQGTRLTVV.